This T cell receptor beta chain was identified during a study of blood T cell repertoires in COVID-19. Study context: Material from acute and convalescent COVID-19 was sourced from the United States, Italy and Spain. Sample material is recorded as cDNA or gDNA derived from T cells, B-cell-depleted T cells, or PBMCs.

Original handling: For nucleated cells, counts were estimated from reference gene primer amplification. The method was immunoSEQ multiplex PCR; TCRdb's version includes in-frame clones alone and lacks a portion of them. The DNA gave D and trimming, while V, J and clone size come from that table. The sample yields a few hundred thousand clones, around 90% seen once. The germline V and J ends were trimmed by 5 bases and 5 bases, with 18 bases remaining between them. This CDR3 spans 15 amino acids. Germline V gives CDR1 PRHDT, CDR2 FYEKMQ (reference sequence). This rearrangement joins TRBV13 to TRBJ1-2; D is possibly TRBD1 (5 bases). The specimen sequenced was peripheral blood. The source is a woman aged 50 to 60 who had recovered from COVID-19. The CDR3, as DNA: TGTGCCAGCAGCCGTATGCGGCAGGGCGGATATGGCTACACCTTC. It is translated as CASSRMRQGGYGYTF.